Listed below are T cell receptor beta chains from one sample, sequenced in a study of T cell responses to AZD1222 COVID-19 vaccine. Libraries were prepared by immunoSEQ multiplex PCR; TCRdb keeps only in-frame clonotypes and omits some of them. The table has more than 110,000 clones, 85% to 95% seen once. Material: peripheral blood, obtained on day 0 of AZD1222 vaccination. These receptors were obtained from an adult in good health. Each CDR3 is given with its conserved first and last residue. A D gene is named only where the DNA matches it firmly. Clone size is not always given. Where it is, it says once, few, many or a class for expanded clones.

CDR3nt,CDR3aa,v_gene,abundance,j_gene,d_gene
TGTGCCAGCAGTGCACTACAGGGGAGCACACAAGAGACCCAGTACTTC,CASSALQGSTQETQYF,TRBV6-1,-,TRBJ2-5,TRBD1
TGTGCCAGCAGTACTCCCTGGACACTGAACACTGAAGCTTTCTTT,CASSTPWTLNTEAFF,TRBV28,-,TRBJ1-1,-
TGTGCCAGCAGTTACCTCCCTGGAAACACCATATATTTT,CASSYLPGNTIYF,TRBV6-2/TRBV6-3,-,TRBJ1-3,-
TGCGCCAGCAGCTTGACCGGGACAGGGGGCTATGGCTACACCTTC,CASSLTGTGGYGYTF,TRBV5-1,-,TRBJ1-2,TRBD1
TGTGCCAGCATTGTTACTTCACGCTACAATGAGCAGTTCTTC,CASIVTSRYNEQFF,TRBV6-5,-,TRBJ2-1,-
TGTGCCTGGAGTGTTTCAAGGGGGGGGGAGAGCCCCTATGGCTACACCTTC,CAWSVSRGGESPYGYTF,TRBV30,-,TRBJ1-2,-
TGCGCCAGCACTTCCAAGGGCCTGAAGAGGCAGCCCCAGCATTTT,CASTSKGLKRQPQHF,TRBV23-1,-,TRBJ1-5,-
TGTGCCTGGAGTGTCGGAGATACGCAGTATTTT,CAWSVGDTQYF,TRBV30,-,TRBJ2-3,-
TGCGCCAGCAGCTCGGGACAGGGAGGGGAGAACACTGAAGCTTTCTTT,CASSSGQGGENTEAFF,TRBV5-1,-,TRBJ1-1,TRBD1
TGTGCCAGCAGCAAAAGGGAATTGGGGGGGCTGATATCCTACGAGCAGTACTTC,CASSKRELGGLISYEQYF,TRBV21-1,-,TRBJ2-7,-
TGTGCCAGCAGCTTAGCCCGAACAGCCTACGAGCAGTACTTC,CASSLARTAYEQYF,TRBV7-2,once,TRBJ2-7,-
TGTGCCAGCAGCTTAAGGCCGGACACGGTTTATGGCTACACCTTC,CASSLRPDTVYGYTF,TRBV7-2,-,TRBJ1-2,-
TGTGCCAGTAGTATCAGACAGGGGGCTACTAATGAAAAACTGTTTTTT,CASSIRQGATNEKLFF,TRBV19,-,TRBJ1-4,TRBD1
TGTGCCAGCAGCCCACAAACCCCGTTCCCGAAAGAGACCCAGTACTTC,CASSPQTPFPKETQYF,TRBV7-8,-,TRBJ2-5,-
TGTGCCAGCAGCTTTGTTAGCGGGGGCACCTCCTACAATGAGCAGTTCTTC,CASSFVSGGTSYNEQFF,TRBV11-2,-,TRBJ2-1,TRBD2
TGTGCCAGCAGTAAAACCGGGACACAACCCTACGAGCAGTACTTC,CASSKTGTQPYEQYF,TRBV6-2/TRBV6-3,-,TRBJ2-7,-
TGTGCCAGCAGTTGGCAGTTGAACACTGAAGCTTTCTTT,CASSWQLNTEAFF,TRBV6-5,-,TRBJ1-1,-
TGTGCCAGCAGCTTAGCGGGGGGGAACACCGGGGAGCTGTTTTTT,CASSLAGGNTGELFF,TRBV7-9,-,TRBJ2-2,-
TGTGCCAGCAGCTTAGCGGGAGGGGAAAATGAGCAGTTCTTC,CASSLAGGENEQFF,TRBV11-3,-,TRBJ2-1,TRBD2
TGTGCCAGCAGTCCGCGCTTTTATCTGAACACTGAAGCTTTCTTT,CASSPRFYLNTEAFF,TRBV6-5,-,TRBJ1-1,-
TGTGCCAGCAGTAGACCAGGGGCGATAAACTATGGCTACACCTTC,CASSRPGAINYGYTF,TRBV6-2/TRBV6-3,-,TRBJ1-2,-
TGTGCCAGCAGCTGGGGCCGGGGGTCCTCCTACGAGCAGTACTTC,CASSWGRGSSYEQYF,TRBV5-6,-,TRBJ2-7,-
TGTGCCAGCTCACCACCCGGGGTCGCCGGGGAGCTGTTTTTT,CASSPPGVAGELFF,TRBV18,-,TRBJ2-2,-
TGTGCCAGCAGCTTAGTGGCAGGGCTGGAGACCCAGTACTTC,CASSLVAGLETQYF,TRBV7-3,-,TRBJ2-5,-
TGTGCCAGCATCATTTCGGGCGATGGCTACACCTTC,CASIISGDGYTF,TRBV5-6,-,TRBJ1-2,-
TGTGCCAGCAGCCCCACAGGGGGCTACACCAGGGGGTACCAAAACATTCAGTACTTC,CASSPTGGYTRGYQNIQYF,TRBV27,-,TRBJ2-4,TRBD1
TGTGCCAGCAGCTTAGAGGGGGGCCCACTCACTGAAGCTTTCTTT,CASSLEGGPLTEAFF,TRBV7-6,-,TRBJ1-1,-
TGTGCCTGGAGTGTGGGTAGTGGGTACGAGCAGTACTTC,CAWSVGSGYEQYF,TRBV30,-,TRBJ2-7,-
TGTGCCAGCAGCTTAGCTTCGTTGACGGTCGGGGAGCAGTACTTC,CASSLASLTVGEQYF,TRBV7-2,once,TRBJ2-7,-
TGTGCCAGCAGCGGGGGCCTCGGGACAGGGAACTATGGCTACACCTTC,CASSGGLGTGNYGYTF,TRBV11-2,-,TRBJ1-2,TRBD1
TGTGCCAGCAGTTTACTTAATGTGGGATACGAGCAGTACTTC,CASSLLNVGYEQYF,TRBV28,-,TRBJ2-7,-
TGTGCCAGCACCGGCGGGCCGGGATACACCTTC,CASTGGPGYTF,TRBV12-3/TRBV12-4,-,TRBJ1-2,-
TGCGCCAGCAGCTTGGCCGAAAATCAGCCCCAGCATTTT,CASSLAENQPQHF,TRBV5-1,-,TRBJ1-5,-
TGTGCCAGCAGCTTAGGTGAGGACGACTCCTACGAGCAGTACTTC,CASSLGEDDSYEQYF,TRBV7-6,-,TRBJ2-7,-
TGTGCCAGCAGTTACTCGATTTTCGCGAGGAGGTACGAGCAGTACTTC,CASSYSIFARRYEQYF,TRBV6-5,-,TRBJ2-7,-
TGTGCCAGTAGTCCCGGGGCAGACTACGAGCAGTACTTC,CASSPGADYEQYF,TRBV19,-,TRBJ2-7,-
TGCGCCAGCACCTCAACGACAGGGTGGAATATTGGCGAGCAGTACTTC,CASTSTTGWNIGEQYF,TRBV5-1,few,TRBJ2-7,TRBD1
TGTGCCTGGAGTCCCCTCACACGGGACCAGCCCCAGCATTTT,CAWSPLTRDQPQHF,TRBV30,-,TRBJ1-5,-
TGTGCCAGCAGCTTCCGGGGACAGGGGAACACTGAAGCTTTCTTT,CASSFRGQGNTEAFF,TRBV5-4,-,TRBJ1-1,TRBD1
TGTGCCAGCAGTTACGCCCGACCGTATGGGAATCAGCCCCAGCATTTT,CASSYARPYGNQPQHF,TRBV6-5,-,TRBJ1-5,-
TGTGCCAGCAGTGAAGCGAGGCGGGGGGTGACTTTCTTT,CASSEARRGVTFF,TRBV2,-,TRBJ1-1,-
TGTGCCAGTAGTCTATTGACAGGATTCATGAACACTGAAGCTTTCTTT,CASSLLTGFMNTEAFF,TRBV19,-,TRBJ1-1,-
TGTGCCACCCGCCAGGGCCGTCGAAATTCACCCCTCCACTTT,CATRQGRRNSPLHF,TRBV19,-,TRBJ1-6,-
TGTGCCAGCAGCTTAGTAGGGACAGGGGAACTTTCTGTTTATTCACCCCTCCACTTT,CASSLVGTGELSVYSPLHF,TRBV7-2,-,TRBJ1-6,TRBD1
TGTGCCAGCAGCTCTGCAATAGGGTCGATGAACACTGAAGCTTTCTTT,CASSSAIGSMNTEAFF,TRBV7-9,-,TRBJ1-1,-
TGTGCCAGCTTCCATCGCAACACCATATATTTT,CASFHRNTIYF,TRBV6-4,-,TRBJ1-3,-
TGTGCCAGCAGTTACACAGGGGGTTATAATTCACCCCTCCACTTT,CASSYTGGYNSPLHF,TRBV6-5,-,TRBJ1-6,TRBD1
TGTGCCAGTAGTACCCAGAGGGTAAGCACTGAAGCTTTCTTT,CASSTQRVSTEAFF,TRBV19,-,TRBJ1-1,-
TGTGCCAGCAGCCAAGATCGAGGCCTAGCGGGAGGATCCCTAATCACAGATACGCAGTATTTT,CASSQDRGLAGGSLITDTQYF,TRBV3-1/TRBV3-2,-,TRBJ2-3,TRBD2
TGTGCCTGTAGCGACAGGGGAAGTACACCCCTCCACTTT,CACSDRGSTPLHF,TRBV30,once,TRBJ1-6,TRBD1
TGTGCCAGCAGTCCGAAGGGGACTCTTACCGAGACCCAGTACTTC,CASSPKGTLTETQYF,TRBV2,once,TRBJ2-5,-
TGCAGTGCTAGTGGTAGGGGGACAGGGATGTACGAGCAGTACTTC,CSASGRGTGMYEQYF,TRBV20-1,-,TRBJ2-7,TRBD1
TGTGCCAGCAGCGGCCGGCGGGGACGTGAAAAACTGTTTTTT,CASSGRRGREKLFF,TRBV7-9,-,TRBJ1-4,-
TGTGCCATCAGGGGGGACAGGCGCGATCAGCCCCAGCATTTT,CAIRGDRRDQPQHF,TRBV10-3,-,TRBJ1-5,TRBD1